This TCR beta chain was captured in a study of shared clonotypes between healthy human individuals. In the study overall: Donors had three CD4 naive, three CD4 memory, two CD8 naive and one CD8 memory plate apiece.

Study results and limitations: Generation probabilities were higher for clonotypes shared across all four sorted-subset donors than for unshared ones.

Replicate PCRs from sorted subsets contained around 200 ng DNA, which is some 29,000 T cell genomes. Here immunoSEQ multiplex PCR was the method, and the copy in TCRdb shows in-frame clones only, minus some. The repertoire holds 2 million to 2.5 million clones, with approximately 90% as singletons. From germline, CDR1 is LNHDA and CDR2 SQIVND (reference sequence). This CDR3 spans 17 amino acids. V was cut by 4 bases and J by 0 bases, with 18 bases left in between. Remarks on this clone: The target antigen is unknown.

The sample was naive CD4+ T cells from PBMCs. Sample subset: CD45RA+ positively selected. The chain joins TRBV19 to TRBJ1-2; no reliable D call. This receptor was obtained from a man between 18 and 29 years old in good health. Some clones in this sample may be carry-over from other donors' samples. The CDR3 reads CASSTLPPGRANYGYTF. In DNA form, the CDR3 reads TGTGCCAGTAGTACCTTACCCCCGGGAAGAGCTAACTATGGCTACACCTTC.